This TCR beta chain was sequenced during a study of regulatory T cells in long-lasting Graves disease. A word on this clonotype: Its target is not known.

Time point denoted: newly diagnosed GD, antithyroid drugs for less than 3 months. With RNA extracted from PBMCs as input, the TCR library was made. The study's findings and limits: Lower TCR diversity characterized persistent Graves' patients relative to newly diagnosed patients.

From germline, CDR1 is DFQATT and CDR2 SNEGSKA (reference sequence). The CDR3 totals 13 residues. With 2 bases removed from V and 4 bases from J, the gap between germline ends came to 10 bases. Researchers made TCR beta libraries by using iRepertoire HTBI primers and running Arm-PCR on CDR3 regions. MiXCR, applied by TCRdb to the multiplex PCR reads, yields one record per CDR3 protein. This table holds about 420,000 distinct CDR3 sequences, less than 20% found once. These data also formed part of another study, on T cells in Graves' hyperthyroidism and ophthalmopathy.

The sample was peripheral blood mononuclear cells (PBMCs), taken at new diagnosis, from a patient treated with antithyroid drugs. This TCR derives from a woman aged 18-29 years with Graves disease. The rearrangement links TRBV20-1 to TRBJ2-3; no reliable D call. Here the CDR3 reads CSARRIGADTQYF. The CDR3 coding sequence is TGCAGTGCTAGACGGATAGGTGCAGATACGCAGTATTTT.